The rows below give T cell receptor beta chains drawn from one sample of a study of human T cells and chemical hapten exposure. From the RACE reads, TCRdb called clonotypes with MiXCR, one entry per CDR3 protein. The table has some 97,000 distinct CDR3 sequences, about 28% seen once. The starting material was whole blood, obtained in connection with sensitization to the hapten diphenylcyclopropenone (DPC). The source of these receptors is a middle-aged man with alopecia areata. Some clones in this sample may be carry-over from other donors' samples. The CDR3 runs from the conserved cysteine through the conserved F or W. Fields, in order: V gene, clone size, D gene, CDR3 length, J gene, CDR3 DNA, CDR3 protein. A D gene is named only where the DNA matches it firmly. Some rows have no size entry. The others give once, few or many, or a class for an expanded clone.

TRBV12-3/TRBV12-4	NA	NA	14	TRBJ1-5	TGTGCCAGCAGTTCCGTGACACGCGTGGGGCCCCAGCATTTT	CASSSVTRVGPQHF
TRBV15	NA	TRBD1	15	TRBJ2-1	TGTGCCACCAGCAATACAGGGGAATTGTACAATGAGCAGTTCTTC	CATSNTGELYNEQFF
TRBV15	NA	NA	14	TRBJ2-3	TGTGCCACCAGCAGAGAGGGGGGAGGAGATACGCAGTATTTT	CATSREGGGDTQYF
TRBV24-1	many	TRBD1	16	TRBJ2-1	TGTGCCACCAGTGATCCAGGGGGTAGCTCCTACAATGAGCAGTTCTTC	CATSDPGGSSYNEQFF
TRBV11-2	NA	TRBD2	16	TRBJ2-3	TGTGCCAGCAGCCCGGGACTAGCGGGAGGCCAAGATACGCAGTATTTT	CASSPGLAGGQDTQYF
TRBV6-5	few	NA	15	TRBJ2-3	TGTGCCAGCAGTTACTCGAGCGGCCGTACAGATACGCAGTATTTT	CASSYSSGRTDTQYF
TRBV12-3/TRBV12-4	many	NA	14	TRBJ1-5	TGTGCCAGCAGTTTAGGGCCGAGCAATCAGCCCCAGCATTTT	CASSLGPSNQPQHF
TRBV12-3/TRBV12-4	many	TRBD2	16	TRBJ2-1	TGTGCCAGCAGCCCCGGGAGACTAGCGGACTACAATGAGCAGTTCTTC	CASSPGRLADYNEQFF
TRBV28	NA	NA	15	TRBJ1-5	TGTGCCAGCAGTTTTTTCCTCTTAGGGAATCAGCCCCAGCATTTT	CASSFFLLGNQPQHF
TRBV6-5	NA	NA	16	TRBJ2-1	TGTGCCAGCAGTTGGGGGACCGGGAGTTCGTACAATGAGCAGTTCTTC	CASSWGTGSSYNEQFF
TRBV12-3/TRBV12-4	few	NA	14	TRBJ2-5	TGTGCCAGCAGTGAGGTCGGGCGGCAAGAGACCCAGTACTTC	CASSEVGRQETQYF
TRBV5-4	NA	TRBD2	16	TRBJ2-3	TGTGCCAGCAGCCAACGGACTAGCGGACCCACGTATACGCAGTATTTT	CASSQRTSGPTYTQYF
TRBV6-5	NA	TRBD1	16	TRBJ1-2	TGTGCCAGCAGTTTTGACAGGGGGAGACCCGTCCGGGGCTACACCTTC	CASSFDRGRPVRGYTF
TRBV20-1	few	NA	15	TRBJ1-5	TGCAGTGCTAGACCACCCCGGGGATCCAATCAGCCCCAGCATTTT	CSARPPRGSNQPQHF
TRBV5-1	NA	NA	16	TRBJ2-2	TGCGCCAGCAGGAAGGATAACGGGCTCAACACCGGGGAGCTGTTTTTT	CASRKDNGLNTGELFF
TRBV20-1	few	TRBD2	14	TRBJ2-7	TGCAGTGCTAGAATAGGACTAGCCACCTACGAGCAGTACTTC	CSARIGLATYEQYF
TRBV2	NA	NA	12	TRBJ2-3	TGTGCCAGCAGCCGGGACTCTGATACGCAGTATTTT	CASSRDSDTQYF